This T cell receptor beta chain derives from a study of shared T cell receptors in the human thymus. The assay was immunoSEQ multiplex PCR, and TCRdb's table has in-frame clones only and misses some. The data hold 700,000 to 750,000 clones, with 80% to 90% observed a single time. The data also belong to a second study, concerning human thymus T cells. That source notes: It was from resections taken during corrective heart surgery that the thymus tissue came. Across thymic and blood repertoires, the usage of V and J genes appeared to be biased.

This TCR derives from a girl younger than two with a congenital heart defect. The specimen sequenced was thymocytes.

The CDR3, as DNA: TGTGCCAGCAGTGAAGCGCCGAAGGTGCAGGAAGTTAGTCAGCCCCAGCATTTT. Its translation: CASSEAPKVQEVSQPQHF. The V call is TRBV6-1, the J call TRBJ1-5, with D unclear. There are 18 residues in the CDR3. Trimming removed 0 bases from V and 6 bases from J, with 21 bases in between. Germline V CDR1 and CDR2: MNHNS, SASEGT.